Listed below are T cell receptor beta chains from one sample, sequenced in a study of CD8+ T cells in alopecia areata. Using immunoSEQ multiplex PCR, the repertoire was profiled, and TCRdb retains in-frame clones only, with some absent. The top ten clones hold over 10% of a sample with 130,000 or so clones, roughly nine tenths of them seen once. Sequencing used CD8+ T cells sorted from blood, obtained at week 4, from a patient treated with tofacitinib. Receptor source: a human donor with alopecia areata. The CDR3 runs from the conserved cysteine through the conserved F or W. A D gene is named only where the DNA matches it firmly. The size of a clone is reported for some rows only, either as once, few or many, or as a class for expanded clones.

v_call	d_call	j_call	clone_size	cdr3_nt	cdr3_aa
TRBV6-1	NA	TRBJ1-1	NA	TGTGCCAGCAGGAACGACTTGACAGACTTTGAAGCTTTCTTT	CASRNDLTDFEAFF
TRBV4-1	NA	TRBJ2-5	NA	TGCGCCAGCAGCGGCCCGGGGACCCAGTACTTC	CASSGPGTQYF
TRBV4-1	NA	TRBJ2-7	NA	TGCGCCAGCAGCCAGGGGAGCTCCTACGAGCAGTACTTC	CASSQGSSYEQYF
TRBV6-5	NA	TRBJ1-5	NA	TGTGCCAGCAGTTCCGTCGGACCTGGGGGTGATCAGCCCCAGCATTTT	CASSSVGPGGDQPQHF
TRBV4-1	NA	TRBJ1-5	NA	TGCGCCAGCAGCCAAGTTTCTAGCAATCAGCCCCAGCATTTT	CASSQVSSNQPQHF
TRBV5-6	TRBD1	TRBJ1-2	NA	TGTGCCAGCAGCGCTGGGACAGGGCTTCTCACCTTC	CASSAGTGLLTF
TRBV5-6	TRBD2	TRBJ2-1	NA	TGTGCCAGCAGCTTTAGCGGGAGCACTAATGAGCAGTTCTTC	CASSFSGSTNEQFF
TRBV6-6	NA	TRBJ2-7	NA	TGTGCCAGCAGTCCAAGGATTCCCTCCTACGAGCAGTACTTC	CASSPRIPSYEQYF
TRBV4-1	TRBD1	TRBJ2-2	NA	TGCGCCAGCAGCCAAGCCCCTGGACAGGGTTGGGCCGGGGAGCTGTTTTTT	CASSQAPGQGWAGELFF
TRBV23-1	TRBD2	TRBJ2-3	NA	TGCGCCAGCTCAACGCGCGGGGGGCTACTACATACCGTTGGAGATACGCAGTATTTT	CASSTRGGLLHTVGDTQYF
TRBV30	NA	TRBJ2-2	NA	TGTGCCTGGAGTGTCACAGACCCCGGGGAGCTGTTTTTT	CAWSVTDPGELFF
TRBV14	NA	TRBJ2-7	NA	TGTGCCAGCAGCCCTAGCTCCTACGAGCAGTACTTC	CASSPSSYEQYF
TRBV27	NA	TRBJ1-4	NA	TGTGCCAGCAGTTTGGTCCCGAACCGGGAAAAACTGTTTTTT	CASSLVPNREKLFF
TRBV4-1	NA	TRBJ2-7	NA	TGCGCCAGCAACCTGGGGGCCGGTTACGAGCAGTACTTC	CASNLGAGYEQYF
TRBV11-2	TRBD1	TRBJ2-7	NA	TGTGCCAGCAGCCCGTGGACAGGGGGCAACGAGCAGTACTTC	CASSPWTGGNEQYF
TRBV29-1	NA	TRBJ2-6	NA	TGCAGCGTTCTTGTAGGCCAGGCAAACTCTGGGGCCAACGTCCTGACTTTC	CSVLVGQANSGANVLTF
TRBV29-1	TRBD1	TRBJ1-2	NA	TGCAGCGTTACTAGGCCCCAGGGGGACTATGGCTACACCTTC	CSVTRPQGDYGYTF
TRBV29-1	NA	TRBJ2-7	few	TGCAGCGTGTCCGGGACATTCGTCTACGAGCAGTACTTC	CSVSGTFVYEQYF
TRBV29-1	TRBD2	TRBJ2-1	NA	TGCAGCGTCCCTTTTAGCGGGTTTTACAATGAGCAGTTCTTC	CSVPFSGFYNEQFF
TRBV7-9	NA	TRBJ2-3	once	TGTGCCAGCAGCTTAGCCATGGACAGCACAGATACGCAGTATTTT	CASSLAMDSTDTQYF
TRBV7-3	NA	TRBJ2-1	NA	TGTGCCAGCAGCTTAAGAGGGGGATCTTACAATGAGCAGTTCTTC	CASSLRGGSYNEQFF
TRBV5-1	TRBD1	TRBJ2-3	NA	TGCGCCAGCAGCTTGGCGGGACAGAAATTTTATTTT	CASSLAGQKFYF
TRBV29-1	NA	TRBJ2-1	NA	TGCAGCGTTGAGGTCGCGCAGGGGATAATCAATGAGCAGTTCTTC	CSVEVAQGIINEQFF
TRBV11-2	TRBD1	TRBJ2-5	NA	TGTGCCAGCAGCGCGTCTACAGGGGTCGAGACCCAGTACTTC	CASSASTGVETQYF
TRBV9	NA	TRBJ1-3	NA	TGTGCCAGCAGCACGGACGGAGGCTCTGGAAACACCATATATTTT	CASSTDGGSGNTIYF
TRBV4-1	NA	TRBJ1-5	NA	TGCGCCAGCAGCCTTTTTTTAGACAACGAGCGCAATCAGCCCCAGCATTTT	CASSLFLDNERNQPQHF
TRBV6-5	NA	TRBJ1-4	few	TGTGCCAGCAGTTCACAGGGCGTAACTAATGAAAAACTGTTTTTT	CASSSQGVTNEKLFF
TRBV4-2	TRBD2	TRBJ2-7	few	TGTGCCAGCAGCCAACGCGGGGGGGCCTACGAGCAGTACTTC	CASSQRGGAYEQYF
TRBV11-2	NA	TRBJ2-7	few	TGTGCCAGCAGCTTAGTCACCGAGCAGTACTTC	CASSLVTEQYF
TRBV7-9	NA	TRBJ1-2	NA	TGTGCCAGCAGCGAGGACAGAACACTCGACTATGGCTACACCTTC	CASSEDRTLDYGYTF
TRBV7-9	NA	TRBJ1-1	NA	TGTGCCAGCAGCTTCGGGGGTTCTGACAGGCCCGTAAACACTGAAGCTTTCTTT	CASSFGGSDRPVNTEAFF
TRBV27	TRBD1	TRBJ1-1	NA	TGTGCCAGCAGTTTGGGAACAGGGGGCACTGAAGCTTTCTTT	CASSLGTGGTEAFF
TRBV29-1	TRBD1	TRBJ2-7	NA	TGCAGCGTTGAAGAGGACAGGGAATCGTCCTACGAGCAGTACTTC	CSVEEDRESSYEQYF
TRBV29-1	NA	TRBJ1-1	once	TGCAGCGTTGGCGCCACTGAAGCTTTCTTT	CSVGATEAFF
TRBV6-5	TRBD1	TRBJ2-3	NA	TGTGCCAGCAGGACTCCGACAGGGAAATGGGATACGCAGTATTTT	CASRTPTGKWDTQYF
TRBV7-8	NA	TRBJ2-2	once	TGTGCCAGCAGCTATACAGGACAGCCGAACACCGGGGAGCTGTTTTTT	CASSYTGQPNTGELFF
TRBV7-9	TRBD1	TRBJ2-1	NA	TGTGCCAGCAGCTCCCGGGACAGGGTGACCAATGAGCAGTTCTTC	CASSSRDRVTNEQFF
TRBV7-9	NA	TRBJ1-2	NA	TGTGCCAGCAGCTCAGTAGTGGGCGCGGGAGGCTACACCTTC	CASSSVVGAGGYTF
TRBV27	NA	TRBJ2-7	NA	TGTGCCAGCAGTGTCTCGTGGGGTTACGAGCAGTACTTC	CASSVSWGYEQYF
TRBV7-3	NA	TRBJ2-1	NA	TGTGCCAGCAGTCCACCCGGGCTAGTCTCCTACAATGAGCAGTTCTTC	CASSPPGLVSYNEQFF
TRBV4-1	NA	TRBJ1-1	NA	TGCGCCAGCAGCCTCAAAGGGACGGGACCTAACACTGAAGCTTTCTTT	CASSLKGTGPNTEAFF
TRBV27	TRBD1	TRBJ2-7	NA	TGTGCCAGCAGAACACGGCCAACAGGGGAGATCGACGAGCAGTACTTC	CASRTRPTGEIDEQYF
TRBV5-6	NA	TRBJ2-1	NA	TGTGCCAGCAGCTTGGGAGGCGATGAGCAGTTCTTC	CASSLGGDEQFF
TRBV4-1	NA	TRBJ2-5	NA	TGCGCCAGCAGCCAAGATTTCGGGGACCAAGAGACCCAGTACTTC	CASSQDFGDQETQYF
TRBV4-1	TRBD1	TRBJ1-2	NA	TGCGCCAGCAGCCGCCTTGCGGGGCAGGGGGACTATGGCTACACCTTC	CASSRLAGQGDYGYTF
TRBV30	NA	TRBJ2-1	NA	TGTGCCTGGGACAGAGAGGGTAATGAGCAGTTCTTC	CAWDREGNEQFF
TRBV6-1	NA	TRBJ1-1	NA	TGTGCCAGCAGAAAGACAGAAACGAACCCTTCGGCTTTCTTT	CASRKTETNPSAFF